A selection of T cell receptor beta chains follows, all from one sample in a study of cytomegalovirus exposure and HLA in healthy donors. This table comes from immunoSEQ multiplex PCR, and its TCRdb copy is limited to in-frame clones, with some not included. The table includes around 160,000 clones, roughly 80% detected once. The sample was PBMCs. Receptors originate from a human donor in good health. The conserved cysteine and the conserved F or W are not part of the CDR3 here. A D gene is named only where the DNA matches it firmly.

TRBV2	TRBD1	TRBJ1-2	ASSDRQGDYGYT
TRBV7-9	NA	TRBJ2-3	ASSLAGGLTTDTQY
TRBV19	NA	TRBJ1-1	ASSNYGVENTEAF
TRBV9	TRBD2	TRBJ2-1	ASSLRSGGYNEQF
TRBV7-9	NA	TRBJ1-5	ASSLSRVRNQPQH
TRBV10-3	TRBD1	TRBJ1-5	AISRDRGSNQPQH
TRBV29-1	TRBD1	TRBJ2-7	SVGVRDRGYEQY
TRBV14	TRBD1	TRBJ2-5	ASSQVRGRETQY
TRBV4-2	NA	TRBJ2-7	ASSQAGGGLSYEQY
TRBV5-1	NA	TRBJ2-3	ASSLAEAADTQY
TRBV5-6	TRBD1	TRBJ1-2	ASSLAGQTYGYT
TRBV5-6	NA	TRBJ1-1	ASSLYFLEGVGEAF
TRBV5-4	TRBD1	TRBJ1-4	ATTSFGTGDEKLF
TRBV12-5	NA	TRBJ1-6	ASGLSSGHSPSPLH
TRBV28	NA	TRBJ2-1	ASSFTPPGLYEQF
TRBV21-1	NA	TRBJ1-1	ASSPEWHLSEAF
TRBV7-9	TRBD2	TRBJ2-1	ASSLLRGGYNEQF
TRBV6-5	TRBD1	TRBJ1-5	ASSRGQGSNQPQH
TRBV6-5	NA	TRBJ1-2	ASSYTGSMDGYT
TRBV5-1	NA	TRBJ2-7	ASSLQGGEEQY
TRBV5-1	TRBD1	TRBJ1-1	ASSTGQGLTEAF
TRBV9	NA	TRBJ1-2	ASSDRHGYT
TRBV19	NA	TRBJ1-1	ASSFRQTNTEAF
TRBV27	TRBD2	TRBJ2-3	ASSLSWLAGVTDTQY
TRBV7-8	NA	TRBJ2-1	ASSLDLSSYNEQF
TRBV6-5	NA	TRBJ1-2	ASSETGRGGYT
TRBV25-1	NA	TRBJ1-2	ASSESIGGYGYT
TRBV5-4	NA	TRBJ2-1	ASSLAGVAANEQF
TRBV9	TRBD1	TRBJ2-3	ASSVEGQGRTDTQY
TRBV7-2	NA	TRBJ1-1	ASSVARGNTEAF
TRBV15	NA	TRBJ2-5	ATSRDLQETQY
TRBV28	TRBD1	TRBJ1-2	ASSFQQGCGYT
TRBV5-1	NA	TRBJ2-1	ASSLGPMADEQF
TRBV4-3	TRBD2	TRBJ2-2	ASSQILAGASNTGELF
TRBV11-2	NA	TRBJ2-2	ASSLDRGAELF
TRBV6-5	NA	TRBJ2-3	ASSYSSGETQY
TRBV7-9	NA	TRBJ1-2	ASSLAGERYGYT
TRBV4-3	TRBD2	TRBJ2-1	ASSQRLAGAKYNEQF
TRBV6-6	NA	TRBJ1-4	ASSYSQGLDEKLF
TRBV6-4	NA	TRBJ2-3	ASSESVQGTDTQY
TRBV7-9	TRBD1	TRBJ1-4	ASSSPLPGQGTNEKLF
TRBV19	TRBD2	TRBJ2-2	ASSPSGGASGELF
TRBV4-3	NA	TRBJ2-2	ASSQGLGAFTGELF
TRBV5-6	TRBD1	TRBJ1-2	ASSLSDRDVGYT
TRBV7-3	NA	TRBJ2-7	ASSLRGRDEQY
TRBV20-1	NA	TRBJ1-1	RARLNTEAF
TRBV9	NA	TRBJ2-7	ASSDGGGTSYEQY
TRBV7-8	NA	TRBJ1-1	ASSLGRVLRWDTEAF
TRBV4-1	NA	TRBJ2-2	ASSQVGIYQLF
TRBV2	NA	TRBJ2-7	ASSVGGREQY
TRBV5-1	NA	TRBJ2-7	ASSGGAVYEQY